This T cell receptor beta chain is from a study of blood T cell repertoires in COVID-19. Overall study: Researchers got acute and convalescent COVID-19 samples from the United States, Italy and Spain.

Under the authors' procedure: Reference gene primer amplification gave estimated nucleated cell counts. Assay: immunoSEQ multiplex PCR; the TCRdb copy retains only in-frame clones and omits some. That table supplies the V and J calls and clone size; D and trimming were determined from the DNA. The table includes roughly 390,000 clones, 85% detected once. This clonotype was obtained from a woman aged 18-29 years with acute or convalescent COVID-19. Material: peripheral blood.

The CDR3 DNA follows: TGTGCCAGCAGTGAAGCCCAGGGGGGTCTCTACGAGCAGTACTTC. Protein product: CASSEAQGGLYEQYF. The chain couples TRBV6-1 to TRBJ2-7, with D maybe TRBD1 (7 bases). The CDR3 has 15 amino acids. The V and J ends lost 0 bases and 3 bases respectively, with 12 bases between them. Germline loops: CDR1 MNHNS, CDR2 SASEGT.